This T cell receptor beta chain appears in the sequencing data of a study of shared clonotypes between healthy human individuals. Study information: Samples came from a couple of female and a few male donors aged 18 to 49.

Concerning this clone itself: No antigen is known for it.

With 2 bases clipped from V and 4 bases from J, the junction kept 11 bases outside the gene matches. This CDR3 contains 18 residues. Germline CDR1 SNHLY, CDR2 FYNNEI. Study observations and caveats: Four donors shared approximately 5% of their naive CD4 clonotypes. Sorted-subset sequencing, rarefaction showed, was incomplete despite large depth. Apart from blood, nothing was sampled; tissue repertoires likely differ.

Naive CD8 isolation took CD45RO-negative cells positively selected for CCR7 and excluded terminally differentiated effector memory CD45RA+ cells. Profiled with immunoSEQ multiplex PCR; TCRdb holds only in-frame clones, not every one. The data contain about 2,100,000 clones, about 93% of them singletons. V and J are TRBV2 and TRBJ2-6, with 7 bases matching TRBD1. Specimen: naive CD8+ T cells from PBMCs. This clonotype originated in a young man in good health. Some clones in this sample may be carry-over from other donors' samples. CDR3 nucleotide sequence: TGTGCCAGCAGTGAAATCGGGACAGATCACGGAGGGGCCAACGTCCTGACTTTC. This encodes CASSEIGTDHGGANVLTF.